This T cell receptor (beta chain) was obtained from a study of CD8 T cells in Susac syndrome. V gave up 6 bases and J gave up 3 bases, with 12 bases separating them. Germline CDR1 reads MNHNY; CDR2 reads SVGAGI (reference sequence). There are 14 residues in the CDR3. The study sequenced TCR beta in blood CD8+ and CD4+ T cells. The patients with Susac syndrome were individuals who fulfilled the recently defined diagnostic criteria for disease that was either definite or probable. Random hexamers served to reverse transcribe roughly 0.45 to 1 ug RNA. The TCR beta CDR3 was amplified by immunoSEQ multiplex PCR across 54 Vbeta, 13 Jbeta. One entry per CDR3 protein results from TCRdb running MiXCR on the immunoSEQ multiplex PCR reads. Of under 200,000 distinct CDR3 sequences listed, around 96% are singletons.

The sequence derives from a human donor with Susac syndrome. This chain links TRBV6-6 with TRBJ1-5, with no clear D. Sequencing was done on a sample of CD4+ T cells from PBMCs. DNA of the CDR3: TGTGCCAGCAGCCCGGACGGTTACAATCAGCCCCAGCATTTT. Amino acid sequence: CASSPDGYNQPQHF.